Each of the 32 T cell receptor beta chains below was sequenced from the same sample in a study of T cell repertoires in cytomegalovirus infection. Their recognized antigens are unknown. TCRdb reprocessed the reads with MiXCR, giving one entry per CDR3 protein. The sample yields hundreds of thousands of distinct CDR3 sequences, roughly 33% seen once. The sequences come from cultured CD8+ T cells from PBMCs, collected from culture after CMV antigen stimulation. Every receptor here comes from a human donor in good health (CMV status not recorded). Some clones in this sample may be carry-over from other donors' samples.

The chain couples TRBV7-9 to TRBJ1-5; 8 bases agree with TRBD1. Germline CDR1 is SEHNR and CDR2 is FQNEAQ (reference sequence). The CDR3 length is 16 residues. Trimming removed 1 base from V and 7 bases from J; junction bases left unmatched: 9. The CDR3 sequence: CASSLGAGGLGQPQHF. As DNA, the CDR3 is TGTGCCAGCAGCTTAGGGGCAGGGGGCTTGGGGCAGCCCCAGCATTTT.

This clonotype was counted between two and nine times. The chain combines TRBV6-5 with TRBJ2-5; D unresolved. The ends were cut back, 6 bases at V and 1 base at J, with 12 bases in the middle. The CDR3 sequence is 14 residues long. CDR1 and CDR2 (germline): MNHEY, SVGAGI. The CDR3: CASSKEQVQETQYF. The CDR3 nucleotides are TGTGCCAGCAGCAAGGAGCAAGTCCAAGAGACCCAGTACTTC.

This clonotype was found a few times. The rearrangement joins TRBV6-2 or TRBV6-3 to TRBJ2-3; TRBD2 aligns across 10 bases. V dropped 2 bases and J dropped 2; count of bases not matched to a gene: 7. The CDR3 contains 17 residues. Per the germline V gene, CDR1 is MNHEY and CDR2 is SVGEGT. The CDR3 sequence is CASSYVGSGRNTDTQYF. Here the CDR3 DNA reads TGTGCCAGCAGTTACGTGGGTAGCGGGAGGAACACAGATACGCAGTATTTT.

This clonotype was recorded at least ten times. The rearrangement uses TRBV12-3 or TRBV12-4 and TRBJ1-1; TRBD1 might be the D (6 bases). The CDR3 length is 16 residues. V lost 5 bases and J 3 bases, leaving 19 bases between the germline ends. CDR3 nucleotide sequence: TGTGCCAGCAGTCTGGGGGCGGGGGGAGCGTACACTGAAGCTTTCTTT. It translates to CASSLGAGGAYTEAFF.

The chain joins TRBV6-2 or TRBV6-3 to TRBJ1-1; perhaps TRBD1 as D (5 bases). This CDR3 is built from 14 residues. V was clipped by 6 bases and J by 5 bases, with 16 bases between them. Germline assignment: CDR1 MNHEY and CDR2 SVGEGT. CDR3 protein: CASRSQGSWTEAFF. DNA for the CDR3: TGTGCCAGCAGGTCGCAGGGTAGTTGGACTGAAGCTTTCTTT.

J is TRBJ1-1 and V is TRBV28, with D possibly matching TRBD1 (5 bases). CDR3 length: 15 amino acids. Looked up from germline, CDR1 is MDHEN and CDR2 is SYDVKM. Deletions cut 2 bases from V and 0 bases from J, with 10 bases between. The CDR3 nucleotides read TGTGCCAGCAGTTTAGGGCAGGACATGAACACTGAAGCTTTCTTT. This gives the protein CASSLGQDMNTEAFF.

This clonotype was seen a few times. V is TRBV27 and J is TRBJ2-2, with D unclear. CDR3 length equals 13 residues. The germline V gene encodes CDR1 MNHEY and CDR2 SMNVEV (reference sequence). Trimming shortened V by 4 bases and J by 7 bases, and 10 bases separated the two germline ends. CDR3 sequence: CASSSFSGGELFF. The CDR3, as DNA: TGTGCCAGCAGTTCCTTCTCCGGCGGGGAGCTGTTTTTT.

This clonotype was counted a few times. The rearrangement uses TRBV28 and TRBJ2-7, with 10 bases that match TRBD2. After removal of 5 bases from V and 7 bases from J, the junction contained 14 bases not matched to a gene. The CDR3 sequence is 16 residues long. Germline assignment: CDR1 MDHEN and CDR2 SYDVKM. The CDR3 coding sequence is TGTGCCAGCAGTCCCATCCAAAGCGGGGGGGCAAGAGAGCAGTACGTC. Its protein product is CASSPIQSGGAREQYV.

The J gene is TRBJ1-5, the V gene TRBV2; D may be TRBD1 (5 bases). The CDR3 is 15 amino acids. The ends were cut back, 3 bases at V and 1 base at J, with 10 bases in the middle. Germline lookup yields CDR1 SNHLY and CDR2 FYNNEI. DNA of the CDR3: TGTGCCAGCAGTGAGCGAAGGGGAAGCAATCAGCCCCAGCATTTT. Translation gives CASSERRGSNQPQHF.

A note on this clonotype: Compared with germline, one end of the junction differs, possibly owing to a read error. The chain recombines TRBV7-7 with TRBJ2-2; 13 bases line up with TRBD2. Germline V gene data show CDR1 as SSHAT and CDR2 as FNYEAQ (reference sequence). CDR3 size: 17 residues. The CDR3 protein is CASSWTSGGLNTGELFF. In DNA form, the CDR3 reads TGTGCTAGCAGCTGGACTAGCGGGGGATTGAACACCGGGGAGCTGTTTTTT. The full variable domain, completed using reference TRBV7-7 and TRBJ2-2, is GAGVSQSPRYKVTKRGQDVTLRCDPISSHATLYWYQQALGQGPEFLTYFNYEAQPDKSGLPSDRFSAERPEGSISTLTIQRTEQRDSAMYRCASSWTSGGLNTGELFFGEGSRLTVL.

The chain recombines TRBV27 with TRBJ2-3, with TRBD2 matching over 12 bases. Germline lookup yields CDR1 MNHEY and CDR2 SMNVEV (reference sequence). This CDR3 has 20 residues. V lost 2 bases to trimming and J lost 0 bases; unmatched junction nucleotides: 12. CDR3 sequence (DNA): TGTGCCAGCAGTTTAGCCCAGGGGACTAGCGGGTGGCCTAGCACAGATACGCAGTATTTT. Its translation: CASSLAQGTSGWPSTDTQYF.

The V call is TRBV11-2, the J call TRBJ2-3; the match to TRBD2 covers 8 bases. This CDR3 comprises 18 residues. Trimming at V came to 0 bases and at J to 2 bases, leaving 10 bases not matched to a gene. Germline-derived CDR1 and CDR2 are SGHAT and FQNNGV. In nucleotides, the CDR3 is TGTGCCAGCAGCTTAGAGGCCCCTGGTAGCGGGGCCACAGATACGCAGTATTTT. Its translation: CASSLEAPGSGATDTQYF.

This clonotype was detected many times. The V gene is TRBV12-3 or TRBV12-4, the J gene TRBJ2-1, with D possibly being TRBD1 (5 bases). V shed 6 bases and J shed 8 bases, with 17 bases lying between them. CDR3 size: 14 residues. DNA for the CDR3: TGTGCCAGCAGCCCCCGGTCAGGGTCGGATGAGCAGTTCTTC. This translates into CASSPRSGSDEQFF.

The chain is built from TRBV9 and TRBJ1-1; D is perhaps TRBD1 (5 bases). In germline, CDR1 is SGDLS, CDR2 YYNGEE. This CDR3 has 13 amino acids. V was trimmed by 3 bases and J by 8 bases, leaving 14 bases between them. This CDR3 reads CASSAMGGEEAFF. The DNA of the CDR3 is TGTGCCAGCAGCGCCATGGGGGGAGAGGAAGCTTTCTTT. Full variable domain (rest looked up from reference TRBV9 and TRBJ1-1): DSGVTQTPKHLITATGQRVTLRCSPRSGDLSVYWYQQSLDQGLQFLIQYYNGEERAKGNILERFSAQQFPDLHSELNLSSLELGDSALYFCASSAMGGEEAFFGQGTRLTVV.

This clonotype occurred a few times. This chain connects TRBV4-1 to TRBJ1-1, with D hard to call. The CDR3 extends over 14 amino acids. The germline CDR1 and CDR2 sequences are MGHRA and YSYEKL. V lost 3 bases to trimming and J lost 6 bases, with 14 bases between them. For the CDR3, the DNA is TGCGCCAGCAGCCACGGGCCGGATTACCCTGAAGCTTTCTTT. Protein sequence: CASSHGPDYPEAFF.

The sample holds many counts of this clonotype. The chain recombines TRBV7-2 with TRBJ1-2; 7 bases are a match to TRBD1. Germline V CDR1 and CDR2: SGHTA, FQGNSA. The CDR3 has 14 amino acids. After removal of 6 bases from V and 4 bases from J, the junction contained 8 bases not matched to a gene. CDR3 nucleotides: TGTGCCAGCAGGCCAACAGGGGAGGGCTATGGCTACACCTTC. As protein: CASRPTGEGYGYTF.

This clonotype appeared a few times. This chain joins TRBV6-6 and TRBJ2-3; no definite D call. Germline CDR1 MNHNY, CDR2 SVGAGI (reference sequence). The CDR3 has 12 residues. The V and J ends lost 0 bases and 4 bases respectively, with 2 bases between them. In DNA, the CDR3 is TGTGCCAGCAGTTACTCATCAGATACGCAGTATTTT. Its protein product is CASSYSSDTQYF.

The chain carries TRBV6-8 and TRBJ1-1; no clear D. CDR3 length: 12 amino acids. V lost 8 bases and J 4 bases, leaving 11 bases between the germline ends. Germline CDR1 MNHGY, CDR2 SAAAGT. The DNA for the CDR3 is TGTGCCAGCCACGGAGGGTTCACTGAAGCTTTCTTT. Protein product: CASHGGFTEAFF.

The chain is built from TRBV19 and TRBJ2-2; 10 bases agree with TRBD2. The CDR3 loop spans 18 amino acids. Germline CDR1 and CDR2: LNHDA and SQIVND (reference sequence). With V trimmed by 1 base and J by 6 bases, 11 bases remained unmatched. The CDR3 spells CASSIVGLAVRMPGELFF. CDR3 sequence (DNA): TGTGCCAGTAGTATAGTAGGACTAGCGGTTCGAATGCCCGGGGAGCTGTTTTTT. Based on the CDR3 plus reference TRBV19 and TRBJ2-2, the full variable domain is DGGITQSPKYLFRKEGQNVTLSCEQNLNHDAMYWYRQDPGQGLRLIYYSQIVNDFQKGDIAEGYSVSREKKESFPLTVTSAQKNPTAFYLCASSIVGLAVRMPGELFFGEGSRLTVL.

CDR3 sequence (DNA): TGCAGTGCTAGAGGTCTTTATAGGGTAGATACGCAGTATTTT. It is translated as CSARGLYRVDTQYF. The chain employs TRBV20-1 and TRBJ2-3, with D unclear. Per the germline V gene, CDR1 is DFQATT and CDR2 is SNEGSKA (reference sequence). The CDR3 runs 14 residues. V dropped 1 base and J dropped 5 bases, with 13 bases sitting between them.

The chain combines TRBV7-9 with TRBJ1-1; D remains ambiguous. The CDR3 is 11 amino acids. Between the trimmed V and J ends, which lost 9 bases and 5 bases, there was a span of 10 bases. CDR1 and CDR2 from the germline V gene are SEHNR and FQNEAQ (reference sequence). The CDR3 loop is CASDTGTEAFF. CDR3 DNA sequence: TGTGCCAGTGACACGGGAACTGAAGCTTTCTTT.

The rearrangement joins TRBV7-6 to TRBJ2-1; 9 bases agree with TRBD2. Germline-derived CDR1 and CDR2 are SGHVS and FNYEAQ. The trim removed 5 bases at V and 6 bases at J, leaving 14 bases unmatched. The CDR3 is 17 amino acids. CDR3 protein: CASSLPPASGAGNEQFF. The CDR3 DNA is TGTGCCAGCAGCCTACCGCCCGCTAGCGGGGCAGGCAATGAGCAGTTCTTC. The full variable domain, in which reference TRBV7-6 and TRBJ2-1 provide the parts outside the CDR3, is GAGVSQSPRYKVTKRGQDVALRCDPISGHVSLYWYRQALGQGPEFLTYFNYEAQQDKSGLPNDRFSAERPEGSISTLTIQRTEQRDSAMYRCASSLPPASGAGNEQFFGPGTRLTVL.

The rearrangement links TRBV6-6 to TRBJ1-2, with unresolved D. This CDR3 contains 12 residues. Trimming cost V 0 bases and J 8 bases, with 7 bases left between them. In germline, CDR1 is MNHNY, CDR2 SVGAGI (reference sequence). The CDR3 protein is CASSYSTEGYTF. The DNA for the CDR3 is TGTGCCAGCAGTTACTCGACGGAAGGCTACACCTTC.

This clonotype appeared a few times. V is TRBV12-3 or TRBV12-4 and J is TRBJ2-1; a possible D gene is TRBD2 (10 bases). There are 19 residues in the CDR3. With 3 bases removed from V and 2 bases from J, the gap between germline ends came to 23 bases. The CDR3 coding sequence is TGTGCCAGCAGTTTGGGGACAGGGTTACTAGCGGGGCCCTACAATGAGCAGTTCTTC. Protein sequence: CASSLGTGLLAGPYNEQFF.

The V and J genes are TRBV6-1 and TRBJ2-2; TRBD1 aligns across 7 bases. This CDR3 comprises 14 residues. Per the germline V gene, CDR1 is MNHNS and CDR2 is SASEGT. The J segment lost 4 bases and the V segment lost 5 bases, leaving 4 bases of the junction unmatched. This CDR3 reads CASSTWDSTGELFF. The CDR3 nucleotides are TGTGCCAGCAGTACATGGGACAGCACCGGGGAGCTGTTTTTT.

This clonotype was recorded a few times. The V call is TRBV6-1, the J call TRBJ2-7; 8 nucleotides agree with TRBD1. This CDR3 has 13 residues. Unmatched junction bases numbered 7, after V lost 7 bases and J lost 5 bases. CDR1 and CDR2 from the germline V gene are MNHNS and SASEGT. This CDR3 is CASTHSGGNEQYF. The DNA of the CDR3 is TGTGCCAGCACCCATTCAGGGGGCAACGAGCAGTACTTC.

This clonotype came up a few times. J is TRBJ2-7 and V is TRBV12-3 or TRBV12-4; 10 bases are a match to TRBD1. CDR3 length equals 15 residues. V shed 6 bases and J 2 bases; nucleotides not matched to a gene: 7. The CDR3 coding sequence is TGTGCCAGCAGCGGGACAGGGGTCTCCCCCTACGAGCAGTACTTC. Translated: CASSGTGVSPYEQYF.

The V and J genes are TRBV11-1 and TRBJ2-1; D might be TRBD1 (6 bases). Germline CDR1 reads SGHAT; CDR2 reads FQDESV (reference sequence). CDR3 length equals 16 residues. V lost 4 bases and J lost 2, with 15 bases in between. CDR3 region: CASSSRTALTYNEQFF. In DNA form, the CDR3 reads TGTGCCAGCAGCTCCAGGACAGCCCTGACCTACAATGAGCAGTTCTTC.

This clonotype came up a few times. J is TRBJ2-3 and V is TRBV10-3; the match to TRBD2 covers 9 bases. In germline, CDR1 is ENHRY, CDR2 SYGVKD. V trimming: 0 bases; J trimming: 2 bases; junction bases outside the gene matches: 3. The CDR3 is 16 residues long. Here the CDR3 reads CAISESGGGATDTQYF. The CDR3 DNA reads as TGTGCCATCAGTGAGTCGGGCGGGGGGGCCACAGATACGCAGTATTTT.

A remark on this clonotype: One end of the junction varies from germline; a read error may be responsible. The J gene is TRBJ1-3, the V gene TRBV6-2 or TRBV6-3; 8 bases map to TRBD1. The CDR3 has 15 amino acids. CDR1 and CDR2 from the germline V gene are MNHEY and SVGEGT. The CDR3 bases are TGTGTCAGCATTGGACAGGGATACTCTGGAAACACCATATATTTT. Translated, it gives CVSIGQGYSGNTIYF.

This clonotype was counted only a few times. CDR3 protein: CARIESGGDTEAFF. CDR3 nucleotides: TGTGCCAGGATAGAATCGGGGGGCGACACTGAAGCTTTCTTT. This chain links TRBV3-1 with TRBJ1-1; possibly TRBD1 for D (6 bases). The CDR3 is 14 residues long. V lost 9 bases, J lost 3 bases, and 17 bases lay in between. CDR1 LGHDT and CDR2 YNNKEL come from the germline V gene (reference sequence).

J is TRBJ2-5 and V is TRBV28; D not certain. V dropped 6 bases and J dropped 2 bases, with 13 bases sitting between them. Germline CDR1 reads MDHEN; CDR2 reads SYDVKM. The CDR3 has 14 amino acids. The DNA for the CDR3 is TGTGCCAGCAGCTCCTCAAGCACGCAAGAGACCCAGTACTTC. Translated: CASSSSSTQETQYF. Based on the CDR3 plus reference TRBV28 and TRBJ2-5, the full variable domain is DVKVTQSSRYLVKRTGEKVFLECVQDMDHENMFWYRQDPGLGLRLIYFSYDVKMKEKGDIPEGYSVSREKKERFSLILESASTNQTSMYLCASSSSSTQETQYFGPGTRLLVL.